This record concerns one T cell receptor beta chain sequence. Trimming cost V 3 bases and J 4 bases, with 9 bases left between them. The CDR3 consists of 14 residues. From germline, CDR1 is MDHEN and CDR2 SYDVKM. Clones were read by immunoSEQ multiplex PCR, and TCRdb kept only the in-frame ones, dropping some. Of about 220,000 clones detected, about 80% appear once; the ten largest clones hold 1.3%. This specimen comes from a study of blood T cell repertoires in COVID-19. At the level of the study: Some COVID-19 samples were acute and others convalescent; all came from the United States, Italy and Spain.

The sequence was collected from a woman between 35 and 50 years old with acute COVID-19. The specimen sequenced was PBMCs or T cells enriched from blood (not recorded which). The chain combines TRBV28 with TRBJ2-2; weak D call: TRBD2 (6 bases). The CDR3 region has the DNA TGTGCCAGCAGTTTGGGGGGATTCACCGGGGAGCTGTTTTTT. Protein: CASSLGGFTGELFF.